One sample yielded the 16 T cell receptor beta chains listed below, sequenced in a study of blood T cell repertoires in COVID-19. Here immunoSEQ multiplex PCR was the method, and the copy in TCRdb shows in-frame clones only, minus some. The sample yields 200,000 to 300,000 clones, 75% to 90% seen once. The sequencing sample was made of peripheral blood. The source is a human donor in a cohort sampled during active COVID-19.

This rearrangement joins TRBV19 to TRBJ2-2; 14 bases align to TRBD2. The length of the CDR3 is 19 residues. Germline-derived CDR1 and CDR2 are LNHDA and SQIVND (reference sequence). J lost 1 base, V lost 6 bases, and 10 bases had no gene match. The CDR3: CASRHPRLAGGRNTGELFF. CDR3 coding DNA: TGTGCCAGTAGACACCCGCGACTAGCGGGAGGGAGGAACACCGGGGAGCTGTTTTTT.

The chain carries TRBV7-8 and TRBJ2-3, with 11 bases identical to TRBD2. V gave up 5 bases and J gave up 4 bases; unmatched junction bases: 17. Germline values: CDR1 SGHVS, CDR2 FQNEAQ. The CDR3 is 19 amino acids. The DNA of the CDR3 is TGTGCCAGCAGCCCCCGAGGGTATAGCGGGGGGGTGGGGTCAGATACGCAGTATTTT. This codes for CASSPRGYSGGVGSDTQYF.

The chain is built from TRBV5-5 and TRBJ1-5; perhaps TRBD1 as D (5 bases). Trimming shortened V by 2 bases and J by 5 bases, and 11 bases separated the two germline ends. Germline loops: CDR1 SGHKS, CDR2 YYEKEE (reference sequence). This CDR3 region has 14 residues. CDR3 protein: CASSLADSDQPQHF. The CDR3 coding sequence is TGTGCCAGCAGCTTAGCCGACAGCGATCAGCCCCAGCATTTT.

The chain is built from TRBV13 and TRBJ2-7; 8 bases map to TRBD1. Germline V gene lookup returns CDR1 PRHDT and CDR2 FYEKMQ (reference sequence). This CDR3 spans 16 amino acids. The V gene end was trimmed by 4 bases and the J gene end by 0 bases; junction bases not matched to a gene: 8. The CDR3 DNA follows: TGTGCCAGCAGCTGGGTGAACAGGGGGTCCTCCTACGAGCAGTACTTC. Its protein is CASSWVNRGSSYEQYF.

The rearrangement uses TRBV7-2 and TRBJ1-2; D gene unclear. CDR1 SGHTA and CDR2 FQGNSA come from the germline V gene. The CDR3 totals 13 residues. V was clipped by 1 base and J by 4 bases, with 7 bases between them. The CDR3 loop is CASSLVSGYGYTF. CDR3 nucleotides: TGTGCCAGCAGCTTAGTAAGCGGCTATGGCTACACCTTC.

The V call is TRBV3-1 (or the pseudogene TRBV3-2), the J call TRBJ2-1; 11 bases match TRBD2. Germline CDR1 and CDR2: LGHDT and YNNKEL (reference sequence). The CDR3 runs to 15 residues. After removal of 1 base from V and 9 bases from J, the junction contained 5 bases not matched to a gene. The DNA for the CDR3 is TGTGCCAGCAGCCAAGTACTAGCGGGAGTAGGTGAGCAGTTCTTC. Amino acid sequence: CASSQVLAGVGEQFF.

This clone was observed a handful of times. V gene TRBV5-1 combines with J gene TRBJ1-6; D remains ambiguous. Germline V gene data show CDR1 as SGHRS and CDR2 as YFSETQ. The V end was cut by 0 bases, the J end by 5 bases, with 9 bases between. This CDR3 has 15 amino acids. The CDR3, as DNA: TGCGCCAGCAGCTTGGACCGGGTTCATAATTCACCCCTCCACTTT. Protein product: CASSLDRVHNSPLHF.

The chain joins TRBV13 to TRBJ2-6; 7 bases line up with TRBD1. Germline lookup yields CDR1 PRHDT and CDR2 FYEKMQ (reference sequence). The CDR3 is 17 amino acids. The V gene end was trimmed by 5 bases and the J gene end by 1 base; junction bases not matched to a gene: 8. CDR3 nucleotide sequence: TGTGCCAGCAGCCCTCGGGACAGACATTCTGGGGCCAACGTCCTGACTTTC. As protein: CASSPRDRHSGANVLTF.

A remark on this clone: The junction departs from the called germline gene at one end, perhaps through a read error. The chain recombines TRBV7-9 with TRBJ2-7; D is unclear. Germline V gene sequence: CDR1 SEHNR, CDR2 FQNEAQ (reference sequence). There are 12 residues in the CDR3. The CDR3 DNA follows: TGTGCCAGCAGCTTATTGTCGTACGGGCAGTACTTC. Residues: CASSLLSYGQYF.

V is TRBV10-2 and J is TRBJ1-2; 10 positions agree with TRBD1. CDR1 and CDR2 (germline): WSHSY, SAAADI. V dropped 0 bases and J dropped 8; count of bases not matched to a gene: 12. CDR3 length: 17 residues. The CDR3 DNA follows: TGCGCCAGCAGTGAGTCGTTCGGACAGGGGGAAACCGGGGGCTACACCTTC. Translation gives CASSESFGQGETGGYTF.

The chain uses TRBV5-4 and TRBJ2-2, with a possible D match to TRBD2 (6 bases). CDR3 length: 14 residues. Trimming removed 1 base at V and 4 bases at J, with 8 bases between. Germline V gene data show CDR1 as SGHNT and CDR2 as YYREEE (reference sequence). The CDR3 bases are TGTGCCAGCAGCTTGCGGGAGAGCACCGGGGAGCTGTTTTTT. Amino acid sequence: CASSLRESTGELFF. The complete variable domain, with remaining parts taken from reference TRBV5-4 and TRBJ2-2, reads ETGVTQSPTHLIKTRGQQVTLRCSSQSGHNTVSWYQQALGQGPQFIFQYYREEENGRGNFPPRFSGLQFPNYSSELNVNALELDDSALYLCASSLRESTGELFFGEGSRLTVL.

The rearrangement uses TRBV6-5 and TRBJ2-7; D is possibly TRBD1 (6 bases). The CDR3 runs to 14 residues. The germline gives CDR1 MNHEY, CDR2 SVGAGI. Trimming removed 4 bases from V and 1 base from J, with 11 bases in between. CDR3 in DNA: TGTGCCAGCAGTTCAGGGGCGCCTTCCTACGAGCAGTACTTC. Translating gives CASSSGAPSYEQYF.

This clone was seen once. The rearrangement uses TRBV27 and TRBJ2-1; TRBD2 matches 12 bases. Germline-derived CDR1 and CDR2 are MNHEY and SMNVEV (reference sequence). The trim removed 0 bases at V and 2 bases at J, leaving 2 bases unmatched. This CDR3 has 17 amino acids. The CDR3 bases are TGTGCCAGCAGTTTATCTCTAGCGGGAGGGGCCTACAATGAGCAGTTCTTC. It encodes CASSLSLAGGAYNEQFF.

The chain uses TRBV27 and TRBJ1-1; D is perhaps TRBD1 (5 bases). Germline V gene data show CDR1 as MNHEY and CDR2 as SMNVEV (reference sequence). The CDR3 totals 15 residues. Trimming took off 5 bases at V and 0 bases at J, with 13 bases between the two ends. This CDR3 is CASSPRQILNTEAFF. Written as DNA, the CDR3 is TGTGCCAGCAGTCCCCGACAGATACTGAACACTGAAGCTTTCTTT.

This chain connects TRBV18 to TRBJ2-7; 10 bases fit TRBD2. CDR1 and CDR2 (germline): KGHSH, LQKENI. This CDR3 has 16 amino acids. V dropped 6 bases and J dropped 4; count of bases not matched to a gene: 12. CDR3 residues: CASSLSSSGGLYEQYF. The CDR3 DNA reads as TGTGCCAGCTCCCTTAGTTCTAGCGGGGGTCTATACGAGCAGTACTTC.

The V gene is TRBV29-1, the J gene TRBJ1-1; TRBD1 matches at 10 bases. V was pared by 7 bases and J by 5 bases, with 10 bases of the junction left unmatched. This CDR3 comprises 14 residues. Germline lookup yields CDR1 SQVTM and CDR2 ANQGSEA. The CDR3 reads CSEIPRDRGTEAFF. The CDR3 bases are TGCAGCGAAATCCCCCGGGACAGGGGAACTGAAGCTTTCTTT. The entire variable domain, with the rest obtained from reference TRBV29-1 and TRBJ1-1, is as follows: SAVISQKPSRDICQRGTSLTIQCQVDSQVTMMFWYRQQPGQSLTLIATANQGSEATYESGFVIDKFPISRPNLTFSTLTVSNMSPEDSSIYLCSEIPRDRGTEAFFGQGTRLTVV.